This entry is about one T cell receptor (beta chain). No antigen is known for it. These data are taken from a study of T cell responses to AZD1222 COVID-19 vaccine. Study-level results: Spike-specific TCR repertoires showed rising breadth and depth after two AZD1222 doses. The number of AZD1222 recipients seropositive at baseline was only five to seven. The donors showed a predominance of white British ancestry and of females, with possible underestimation of clonal diversity. Repertoire collection took place solely once the T cell response had peaked.

Here immunoSEQ multiplex PCR was the method, and the copy in TCRdb shows in-frame clones only, minus some. Here the sample spans about 140,000 clones, roughly nine tenths being singletons. The CDR3 totals 16 residues. The sample here was peripheral blood, taken 28 days after the second AZD1222 dose. This clonotype was sampled from an adult who received the AZD1222 COVID-19 vaccine. The gene calls are TRBV1 and TRBJ2-7; TRBD2 is taken as the D call from the table, unchecked against the DNA. TRBV1 is deemed a pseudogene. The CDR3 sequence: CTSSQERGLEAYEQYF. CDR3 DNA: TGCACCAGCAGCCAAGAGAGGGGACTAGAAGCCTACGAGCAGTACTTC.